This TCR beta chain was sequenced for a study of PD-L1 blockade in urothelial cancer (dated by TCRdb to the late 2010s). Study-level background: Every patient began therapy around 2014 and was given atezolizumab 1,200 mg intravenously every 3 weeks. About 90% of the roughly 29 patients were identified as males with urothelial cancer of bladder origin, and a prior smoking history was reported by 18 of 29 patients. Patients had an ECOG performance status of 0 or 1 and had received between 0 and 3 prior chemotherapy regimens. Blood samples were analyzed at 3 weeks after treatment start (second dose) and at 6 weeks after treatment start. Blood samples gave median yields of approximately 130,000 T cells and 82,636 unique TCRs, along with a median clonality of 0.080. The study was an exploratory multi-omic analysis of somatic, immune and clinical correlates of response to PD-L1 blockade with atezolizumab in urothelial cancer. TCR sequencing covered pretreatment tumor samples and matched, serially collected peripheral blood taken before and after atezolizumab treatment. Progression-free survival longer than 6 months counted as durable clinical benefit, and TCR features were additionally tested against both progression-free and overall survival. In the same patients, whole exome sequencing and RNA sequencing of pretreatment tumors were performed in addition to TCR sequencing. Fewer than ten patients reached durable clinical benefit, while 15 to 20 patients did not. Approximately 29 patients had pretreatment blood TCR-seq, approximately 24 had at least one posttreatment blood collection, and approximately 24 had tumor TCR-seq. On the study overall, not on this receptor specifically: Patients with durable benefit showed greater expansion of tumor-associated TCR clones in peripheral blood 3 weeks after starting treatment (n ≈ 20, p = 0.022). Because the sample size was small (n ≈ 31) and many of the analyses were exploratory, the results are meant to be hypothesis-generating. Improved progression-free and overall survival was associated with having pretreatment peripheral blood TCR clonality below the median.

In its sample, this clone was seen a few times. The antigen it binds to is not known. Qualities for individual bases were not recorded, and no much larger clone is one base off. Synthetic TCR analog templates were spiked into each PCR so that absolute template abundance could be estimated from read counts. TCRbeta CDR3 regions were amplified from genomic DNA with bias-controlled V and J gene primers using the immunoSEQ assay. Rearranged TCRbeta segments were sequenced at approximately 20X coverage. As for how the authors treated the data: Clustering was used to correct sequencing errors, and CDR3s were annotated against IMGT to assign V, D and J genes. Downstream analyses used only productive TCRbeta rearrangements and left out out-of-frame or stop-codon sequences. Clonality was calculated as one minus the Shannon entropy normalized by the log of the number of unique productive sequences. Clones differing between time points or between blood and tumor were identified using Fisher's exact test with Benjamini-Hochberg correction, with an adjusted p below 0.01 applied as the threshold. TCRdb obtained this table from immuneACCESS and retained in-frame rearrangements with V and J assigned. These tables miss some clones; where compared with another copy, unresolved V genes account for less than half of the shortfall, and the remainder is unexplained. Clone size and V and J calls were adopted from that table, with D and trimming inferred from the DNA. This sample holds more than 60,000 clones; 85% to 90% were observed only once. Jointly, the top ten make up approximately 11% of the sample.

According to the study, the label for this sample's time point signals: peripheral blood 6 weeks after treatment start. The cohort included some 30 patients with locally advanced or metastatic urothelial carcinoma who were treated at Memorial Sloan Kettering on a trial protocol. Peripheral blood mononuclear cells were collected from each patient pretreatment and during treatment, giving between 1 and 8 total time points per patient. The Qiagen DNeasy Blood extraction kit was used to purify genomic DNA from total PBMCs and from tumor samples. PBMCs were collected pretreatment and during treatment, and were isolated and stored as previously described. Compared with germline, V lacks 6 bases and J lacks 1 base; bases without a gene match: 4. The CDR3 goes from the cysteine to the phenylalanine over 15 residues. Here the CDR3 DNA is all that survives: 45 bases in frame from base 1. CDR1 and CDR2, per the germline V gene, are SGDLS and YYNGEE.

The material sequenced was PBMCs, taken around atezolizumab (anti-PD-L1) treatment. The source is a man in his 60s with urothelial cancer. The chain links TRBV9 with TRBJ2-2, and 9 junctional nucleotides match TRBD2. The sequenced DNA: TGTGCCAGCACCACACTAGCGGGGAACACCGGGGAGCTGTTTTTT. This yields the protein CASTTLAGNTGELFF.